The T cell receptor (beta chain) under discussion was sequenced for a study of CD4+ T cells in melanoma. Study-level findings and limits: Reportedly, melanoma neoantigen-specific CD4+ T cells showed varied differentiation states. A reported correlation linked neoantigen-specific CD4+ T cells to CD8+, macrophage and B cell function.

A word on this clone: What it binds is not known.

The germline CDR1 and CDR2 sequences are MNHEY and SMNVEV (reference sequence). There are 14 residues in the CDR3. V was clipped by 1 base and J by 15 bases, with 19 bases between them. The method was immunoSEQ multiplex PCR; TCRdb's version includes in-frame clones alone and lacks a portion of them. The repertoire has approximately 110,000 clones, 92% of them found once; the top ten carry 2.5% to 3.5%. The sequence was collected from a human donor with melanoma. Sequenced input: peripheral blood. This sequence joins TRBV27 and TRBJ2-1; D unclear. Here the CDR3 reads CASSLYFIIAFWFF. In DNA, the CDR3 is TGTGCCAGCAGTTTATATTTTATAATAGCATTTTGGTTCTTC.